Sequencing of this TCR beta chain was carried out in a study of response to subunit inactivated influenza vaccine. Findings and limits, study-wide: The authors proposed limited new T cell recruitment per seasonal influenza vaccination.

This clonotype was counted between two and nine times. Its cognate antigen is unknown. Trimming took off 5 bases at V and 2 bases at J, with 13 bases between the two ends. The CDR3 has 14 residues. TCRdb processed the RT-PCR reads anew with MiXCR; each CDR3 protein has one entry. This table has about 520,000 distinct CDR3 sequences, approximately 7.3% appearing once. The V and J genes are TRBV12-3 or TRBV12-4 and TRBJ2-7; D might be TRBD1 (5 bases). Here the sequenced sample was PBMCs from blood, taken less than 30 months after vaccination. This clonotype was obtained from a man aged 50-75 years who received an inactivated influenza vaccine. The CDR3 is CASSPSTETYEQYF. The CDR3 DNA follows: TGTGCCAGCAGTCCTTCGACAGAGACCTACGAGCAGTACTTC.